This is a list of T cell receptor beta chains from one sample in a study of identical twins. TCRdb passed the 5' RACE reads through MiXCR, listing each CDR3 protein once. The sample has under 900,000 distinct CDR3 sequences; over 15% are singletons. These data were likewise used in another study, on T cells expressing NK-cell markers.

The sample consisted of PBMCs. The receptors were gathered from a woman younger than 30 in good health. CDR3s include the opening cysteine and the closing phenylalanine or tryptophan. Each record gives: CDR3 protein, CDR3 DNA, clone size, V gene, D gene, J gene. A D gene is named only where the DNA matches it firmly. Clone size appears in some rows only: once, few, many, or a class for an expanded clone.

CDR3: CASSPGFYGYTF
DNA: TGTGCCAGCAGCCCCGGATTCTATGGCTACACCTTC
size: many
V: TRBV5-6
D: NA
J: TRBJ1-2

CDR3: CSVESGRDTQYF
DNA: TGCAGCGTTGAATCCGGGCGTGATACGCAGTATTTT
size: NA
V: TRBV29-1
D: NA
J: TRBJ2-3

CDR3: CSARGPRGETQYF
DNA: TGCAGTGCTAGAGGCCCCCGGGGAGAGACCCAGTACTTC
size: few
V: TRBV20-1
D: NA
J: TRBJ2-5

CDR3: CASNLGDRDGQFF
DNA: TGTGCCAGCAACTTAGGGGACAGGGATGGGCAGTTCTTC
size: NA
V: TRBV7-9
D: TRBD1
J: TRBJ2-1

CDR3: CASSWTRYNEQFF
DNA: TGTGCCAGCAGTTGGACACGGTACAATGAGCAGTTCTTC
size: NA
V: TRBV12-3/TRBV12-4
D: NA
J: TRBJ2-1

CDR3: CASSFGSRANYGYTF
DNA: TGTGCCAGCAGTTTCGGTTCGAGAGCTAACTATGGCTACACCTTC
size: many
V: TRBV12-3/TRBV12-4
D: NA
J: TRBJ1-2

CDR3: CASSPLSAYTEAFF
DNA: TGTGCCAGCAGCCCTCTATCGGCGTACACTGAAGCTTTCTTT
size: many
V: TRBV5-5
D: NA
J: TRBJ1-1

CDR3: CASNDRGRMTYTF
DNA: TGTGCCAGCAACGACAGGGGCCGCATGACCTACACCTTC
size: NA
V: TRBV6-2/TRBV6-3
D: TRBD1
J: TRBJ1-2

CDR3: CASSPGLPHGELFF
DNA: TGTGCCAGCTCACCCGGACTACCTCACGGGGAGCTGTTTTTT
size: few
V: TRBV18
D: NA
J: TRBJ2-2

CDR3: CSANGAPGAGELFF
DNA: TGCAGTGCCAACGGGGCCCCCGGGGCCGGGGAGCTGTTTTTT
size: few
V: TRBV20-1
D: NA
J: TRBJ2-2

CDR3: CASVKEVNTEAFF
DNA: TGTGCCAGCGTTAAGGAGGTGAACACTGAAGCTTTCTTT
size: NA
V: TRBV2
D: NA
J: TRBJ1-1

CDR3: CSARDYAGGNEKLFF
DNA: TGCAGTGCTAGAGATTACGCAGGGGGGAACGAAAAACTGTTTTTT
size: NA
V: TRBV20-1
D: TRBD1
J: TRBJ1-4

CDR3: CAISAGGDYEQYF
DNA: TGTGCCATCAGTGCGGGGGGGGACTACGAGCAGTACTTC
size: NA
V: TRBV10-3
D: TRBD2
J: TRBJ2-7